The 7 T cell receptor beta chains listed next were all sequenced from one sample in a study of CD8 T cells in Susac syndrome. A quantity of about 0.5 to 1 ug RNA underwent reverse transcription using random hexamers. TCRdb recomputed calls from the immunoSEQ multiplex PCR reads with MiXCR, one row per CDR3 protein. The table includes about 120,000 distinct CDR3 sequences, around 94% detected once. The sequenced sample consisted of CD8+ T cells from PBMCs. The receptors come from a human donor with Susac syndrome.

The chain links TRBV5-1 to TRBJ2-7, with D possibly being TRBD2 (5 bases). Germline CDR1 and CDR2: SGHRS and YFSETQ. CDR3 length: 14 residues. Trimming cost V 0 bases and J 4 bases, with 11 bases left between them. This CDR3 is CASSLGREWYEQYF. The CDR3 DNA follows: TGCGCCAGCAGCTTGGGTCGGGAATGGTACGAGCAGTACTTC.

The gene calls are TRBV4-1 and TRBJ2-2; D is unresolved. CDR3 length: 16 amino acids. V was shortened by 2 bases and J by 7 bases, with 17 bases between the two germline ends. CDR1 is MGHRA and CDR2 is YSYEKL in the germline V gene. The CDR3 loop is CASSQTTLRPLGELFF. The CDR3 nucleotides are TGCGCCAGCAGCCAAACCACTCTAAGGCCCCTCGGGGAGCTGTTTTTT.

The chain recombines TRBV3-1 with TRBJ1-3; D unresolved. Germline V gives CDR1 LGHDT, CDR2 YNNKEL (reference sequence). V lost 0 bases to trimming and J lost 0 bases, with 6 bases between them. The CDR3 contains 15 residues. CDR3 sequence reads: CASSQDRYSGNTIYF. The CDR3 coding sequence is TGTGCCAGCAGCCAAGACAGATACTCTGGAAACACCATATATTTT.

The chain is built from TRBV12-3 or TRBV12-4 and TRBJ1-5, with unresolved D. Trimming removed 5 bases from V and 8 bases from J, with 13 bases in between. CDR3 size: 13 residues. The CDR3 region has the DNA TGTGCCAGCAGTCTCCCGACCGAAGAGCCCCAGCATTTT. It translates to CASSLPTEEPQHF.

This chain joins TRBV30 and TRBJ2-7, with a possible D match to TRBD1 (6 bases). Germline assignment: CDR1 GTSNPN and CDR2 SVGIG (reference sequence). This CDR3 contains 14 residues. With 2 bases removed from V and 5 bases from J, the gap between germline ends came to 16 bases. The CDR3 bases are TGTGCCTGGAGTCGTGGGCAGGGGACCCACGAGCAGTACTTC. This codes for CAWSRGQGTHEQYF. Full variable domain (missing parts from reference TRBV30 and TRBJ2-7): SQTIHQWPATLVQPVGSPLSLECTVEGTSNPNLYWYRQAAGRGLQLLFYSVGIGQISSEVPQNLSASRPQDRQFILSSKKLLLSDSGFYLCAWSRGQGTHEQYFGPGTRLTVT.

V usage is TRBV20-1 and J usage is TRBJ2-7, with 7 bases identical to TRBD1. The V and J ends lost 5 bases and 5 bases, in that order; junction bases with no gene match: 18. The CDR3 runs to 16 residues. Germline loops: CDR1 DFQATT, CDR2 SNEGSKA (reference sequence). The CDR3 reads CSAGGLTRQGSDEQYF. For the CDR3, the DNA is TGCAGTGCTGGGGGATTGACTCGACAGGGTTCCGACGAGCAGTACTTC.

The chain is built from TRBV4-2 and TRBJ2-1; TRBD2 agrees at 8 bases. CDR1 and CDR2 (germline): LGHNA, YNFKEQ. This CDR3 spans 16 amino acids. V lost 0 bases, J lost 6 bases, and 7 bases stayed unmatched. In DNA, the CDR3 is TGTGCCAGCAGCCAAGACGGGGGTAGCGGGATCAATGAGCAGTTCTTC. Translating it yields CASSQDGGSGINEQFF.